These 26 T cell receptor beta chains were all obtained from the same sample, sequenced in a study of OX40 agonist ivuxolimab in advanced cancers. Profiled with immunoSEQ multiplex PCR; TCRdb holds only in-frame clones, not every one. This sample yields 77,000 or so clones, of which about 73% are seen a single time; approximately 5% belongs to the top ten. Sequencing used CD4+ or CD8+ T cells sorted from blood, obtained in a trial of the OX40 agonist ivuxolimab. All receptors come from an adult with an advanced solid tumor such as melanoma, head and neck, liver or kidney cancer.

This chain joins TRBV15 and TRBJ2-5; D perhaps matches TRBD2 (6 bases). The end of the DNA aligns better with TRBJ2-7, so the J call may be wrong. The CDR3 is 17 residues long. CDR1 and CDR2 (germline): LNHNV, YYDKDF (reference sequence). The CDR3 loop is CATSRERAGSPLYEQYF. The CDR3 nucleotides read TGTGCCACCAGCAGAGAACGGGCCGGGAGTCCCCTCTACGAGCAGTACTTC.

J is TRBJ2-5 and V is TRBV4-1; a possible D gene is TRBD2 (5 bases). The V end lost 0 bases, the J end lost 5 bases, and 13 bases lay between the germline ends. Germline V gene data show CDR1 as MGHRA and CDR2 as YSYEKL. This CDR3 is built from 15 residues. The CDR3 is CASSQEFRGGETQYF. As DNA, the CDR3 is TGCGCCAGCAGCCAAGAGTTCCGAGGCGGGGAGACCCAGTACTTC.

In this sample, this clone turned up a few times. The chain is built from TRBV9 and TRBJ1-1, with D possibly TRBD1 on 6 matching bases. Per the germline V gene, CDR1 is SGDLS and CDR2 is YYNGEE. The V end lost 4 bases, the J end lost 5 bases, and 15 bases lay between the germline ends. This CDR3 region has 14 residues. For the CDR3, the DNA is TGTGCCAGCAGCTCGCGGACAGCAGGGACTGAAGCTTTCTTT. Residues: CASSSRTAGTEAFF. Variable domain in full (rest from reference TRBV9 and TRBJ1-1): DSGVTQTPKHLITATGQRVTLRCSPRSGDLSVYWYQQSLDQGLQFLIQYYNGEERAKGNILERFSAQQFPDLHSELNLSSLELGDSALYFCASSSRTAGTEAFFGQGTRLTVV.

This rearrangement joins TRBV10-1 to TRBJ2-4, with 9 bases that match TRBD1. V was clipped by 0 bases and J by 9 bases; unmatched bases: 6. This CDR3 comprises 15 residues. Germline loops: CDR1 WNHNN, CDR2 SYGVQD (reference sequence). The DNA of the CDR3 is TGCGCCAGCAGTGAGTCAGGGGGGACAGGGTTCATTCAGTACTTC. Protein sequence: CASSESGGTGFIQYF.

J is TRBJ1-1 and V is TRBV2, with D perhaps TRBD1 (5 bases). The CDR3 sequence is 15 residues long. Germline CDR1 and CDR2: SNHLY and FYNNEI. Deletions cut 7 bases from V and 2 bases from J, with 17 bases between. Here the CDR3 reads CASNIVGGGNTEAFF. The CDR3 nucleotides are TGTGCCAGCAACATCGTGGGCGGGGGAAACACTGAAGCTTTCTTT.

This clone was found a few times. The chain's CDR3 is CAISEAGGETQYF. The CDR3 bases are TGTGCCATCAGTGAGGCAGGGGGAGAGACCCAGTACTTC. The genes are TRBV10-3 and TRBJ2-5; TRBD1 matches at 7 bases. The germline gives CDR1 ENHRY, CDR2 SYGVKD. V trimming: 2 bases; J trimming: 4 bases; junction bases outside the gene matches: 1. The CDR3 is 13 amino acids.

Worth noting for this clone: A read error may account for a junction end that differs from germline. The rearrangement joins TRBV27 to TRBJ2-1; 10 nucleotides line up with TRBD2. Germline CDR1 reads MNHEY; CDR2 reads SMNVEV (reference sequence). CDR3 length: 16 amino acids. DNA of the CDR3: TGTACCAGCAGAGTCCCCCAGAGCGGGAGGGGCGGTGAGCAGTTCTTC. Its translation: CTSRVPQSGRGGEQFF.

J is TRBJ1-5 and V is TRBV18, with D tentatively TRBD1 (5 bases). This CDR3 contains 14 residues. Germline CDR1 reads KGHSH; CDR2 reads LQKENI. V shed 8 bases and J shed 4 bases, with 15 bases lying between them. CDR3 region: CASTEAGANQPQHF. CDR3 nucleotide sequence: TGTGCCAGCACAGAAGCCGGGGCTAATCAGCCCCAGCATTTT.

The CDR3 region is CAWSTRQGNYGYTF. In DNA, the CDR3 is TGTGCCTGGAGTACTCGACAGGGGAACTATGGCTACACCTTC. V gene TRBV30 combines with J gene TRBJ1-2, with TRBD1 identical over 8 bases. The CDR3 loop spans 14 amino acids. V was clipped by 2 bases and J by 2 bases; unmatched bases: 4. Germline V CDR1 and CDR2: GTSNPN, SVGIG (reference sequence).

V usage is TRBV5-1 and J usage is TRBJ1-4; no clear D gene. Trimming left V 0 bases short and J 5 bases short, with 11 bases between. This CDR3 region has 15 residues. Per germline, CDR1 SGHRS and CDR2 YFSETQ. The CDR3 DNA reads TGCGCCAGCAGCTTGGGAGTTCAAGAGAATGAAAAACTGTTTTTT. Its protein product is CASSLGVQENEKLFF.

This clone came up a few times. V is TRBV27 and J is TRBJ1-5; 7 bases line up with TRBD1. Losses at the gene ends were 6 bases for V and 0 bases for J; bases not matched to a gene: 5. The length of the CDR3 is 15 residues. Germline assignment: CDR1 MNHEY and CDR2 SMNVEV (reference sequence). The CDR3: CASRRGQTSNQPQHF. Written as DNA, the CDR3 is TGTGCCAGCAGGAGGGGACAGACTAGCAATCAGCCCCAGCATTTT.

The V gene is TRBV5-5, the J gene TRBJ1-4; D might be TRBD1 (5 bases). The germline gives CDR1 SGHKS, CDR2 YYEKEE (reference sequence). This CDR3 region has 14 residues. Trimming shortened V by 2 bases and J by 8 bases, and 13 bases separated the two germline ends. The CDR3 protein is CASSFWGLDEKLFF. The CDR3 DNA sequence: TGTGCCAGCAGCTTCTGGGGCCTCGACGAAAAACTGTTTTTT.

The rearrangement uses TRBV10-3 and TRBJ1-1, with D maybe TRBD1 (6 bases). The germline gives CDR1 ENHRY, CDR2 SYGVKD. CDR3 length: 14 amino acids. V was trimmed by 6 bases and J by 1 base, leaving 12 bases between them. The CDR3: CAIRARGANTEAFF. The CDR3 coding sequence is TGTGCCATCAGAGCCCGGGGGGCGAACACTGAAGCTTTCTTT.

The chain joins TRBV7-2 to TRBJ1-2; perhaps TRBD1 as D (6 bases). The germline V gene encodes CDR1 SGHTA and CDR2 FQGNSA. Trimming stripped 1 base from V and 8 bases from J, with 14 bases between. The CDR3 is 14 amino acids. The CDR3 bases are TGTGCCAGCAGCTTAGGGAGGGGGGTAGGAGGCTACACCTTC. Protein product: CASSLGRGVGGYTF.

The chain joins TRBV6-5 to TRBJ1-2; 8 positions agree with TRBD1. CDR1 is MNHEY, CDR2 SVGAGI, per germline. J lost 1 base, V lost 8 bases, and 6 bases had no gene match. This CDR3 comprises 14 residues. CDR3 region: CASGGQGGNYGYTF. The CDR3 coding sequence is TGTGCCAGCGGCGGACAGGGCGGTAACTATGGCTACACCTTC.

V gene TRBV18 combines with J gene TRBJ2-7; 8 positions match TRBD2. The germline gives CDR1 KGHSH, CDR2 LQKENI. CDR3 length: 14 amino acids. The V gene end was trimmed by 2 bases and the J gene end by 6 bases; junction bases not matched to a gene: 6. CDR3 nucleotide sequence: TGTGCCAGCTCACCAGGGACTAGGGGGGCCGAGCAGTACTTC. The encoded protein is CASSPGTRGAEQYF.

V and J are TRBV5-1 and TRBJ1-2; possibly TRBD1 for D (6 bases). Deletions cut 0 bases from V and 4 bases from J, with 13 bases between. The CDR3 spans 15 residues. CDR1 SGHRS and CDR2 YFSETQ come from the germline V gene. The CDR3 is CASSLGTVDIYGYTF. CDR3 in DNA: TGCGCCAGCAGCTTGGGGACAGTAGATATCTATGGCTACACCTTC.

The gene calls are TRBV28 and TRBJ2-7, with 8 nucleotides matching TRBD1. CDR3 size: 15 residues. In germline, CDR1 is MDHEN, CDR2 SYDVKM. After removal of 9 bases from V and 2 bases from J, the junction contained 12 bases not matched to a gene. The CDR3 reads CASISQGARPYEQYF. The CDR3 DNA reads as TGTGCCAGTATCTCCCAGGGGGCGCGCCCCTACGAGCAGTACTTC.

The V and J genes are TRBV27 and TRBJ1-2; D is uncertain. V lost 4 bases to trimming and J lost 2 bases, with 14 bases between them. This CDR3 is 15 amino acids long. In germline, CDR1 is MNHEY, CDR2 SMNVEV (reference sequence). CDR3 protein: CASSSSPGTNYGYTF. DNA of the CDR3: TGTGCCAGCAGTTCTAGTCCAGGCACCAACTATGGCTACACCTTC.

The chain employs TRBV7-3 and TRBJ2-3; D might be TRBD2 (6 bases). Germline V CDR1 and CDR2: SGHTA, FQGTGA. V lost 2 bases, J lost 0 bases, and 6 bases lay in between. This CDR3 is built from 14 residues. CDR3 DNA: TGTGCCAGCAGCTTAGGGACTAGCACAGATACGCAGTATTTT. Translated: CASSLGTSTDTQYF.

The chain has TRBV6-6 and TRBJ2-7; D gene ambiguous. CDR1 is MNHNY and CDR2 is SVGAGI in the germline V gene (reference sequence). V lost 4 bases, J lost 4 bases, and 11 bases lay in between. This CDR3 region has 13 residues. The CDR3 reads CASSLKRAYEQYF. The CDR3 region has the DNA TGTGCCAGCAGTTTAAAAAGGGCTTACGAGCAGTACTTC.

This chain uses TRBV7-9 with TRBJ1-1; 8 positions agree with TRBD1. CDR1 and CDR2 from the germline V gene are SEHNR and FQNEAQ (reference sequence). V lost 5 bases and J lost 6; bases outside the gene matches: 5. The CDR3 is 13 residues long. As DNA, the CDR3 is TGTGCCAGCAGCCAGGCAGGGGGCTCTGAAGCTTTCTTT. This translates into CASSQAGGSEAFF.

The CDR3 loop is CASKVGPGNTEAFF. CDR3 sequence (DNA): TGTGCCAGCAAGGTCGGGCCCGGGAACACTGAAGCTTTCTTT. V and J are TRBV28 and TRBJ1-1, with D unresolved. Trimming stripped 7 bases from V and 1 base from J, with 13 bases between. Germline V CDR1 and CDR2: MDHEN, SYDVKM. This CDR3 comprises 14 residues.

In its sample, this clone ranks as medium-sized. The chain joins TRBV7-2 to TRBJ1-1; D is unresolved. Trimming pared 1 base from V and 1 base from J, leaving 7 bases between. Germline V CDR1 and CDR2: SGHTA, FQGNSA. The CDR3 is made up of 14 amino acids. In DNA form, the CDR3 reads TGTGCCAGCAGCTTAGGACACTCGAACACTGAAGCTTTCTTT. As protein: CASSLGHSNTEAFF.

V usage is TRBV10-2 and J usage is TRBJ1-1; tentatively, D is TRBD1 (6 bases). This CDR3 is 15 amino acids long. Germline V gene data show CDR1 as WSHSY and CDR2 as SAAADI. V was shortened by 0 bases and J by 10 bases, with 18 bases between the two germline ends. The CDR3 here is CASSESAISGGTAFF. DNA for the CDR3: TGCGCCAGCAGTGAGTCAGCCATATCGGGGGGCACAGCTTTCTTT.

The chain couples TRBV10-1 to TRBJ2-3; D possibly uses TRBD1 or TRBD2 (6 bases each). Trimming shortened V by 4 bases and J by 5 bases, and 10 bases separated the two germline ends. This CDR3 has 13 amino acids. The germline gives CDR1 WNHNN, CDR2 SYGVQD (reference sequence). In DNA, the CDR3 is TGCGCCAGCAGTGTGGGGGGCGGAGATACGCAGTATTTT. It is translated as CASSVGGGDTQYF.